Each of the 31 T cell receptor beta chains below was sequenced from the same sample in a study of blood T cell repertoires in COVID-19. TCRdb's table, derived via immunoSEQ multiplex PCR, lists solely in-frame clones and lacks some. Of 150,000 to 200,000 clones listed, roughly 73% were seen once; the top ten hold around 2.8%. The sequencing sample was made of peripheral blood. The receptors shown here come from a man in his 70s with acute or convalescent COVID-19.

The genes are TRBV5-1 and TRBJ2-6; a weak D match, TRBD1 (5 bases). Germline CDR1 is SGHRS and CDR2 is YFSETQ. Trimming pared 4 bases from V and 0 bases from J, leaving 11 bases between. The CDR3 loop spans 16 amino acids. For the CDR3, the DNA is TGCGCCAGCAGCCCCTCGCAGGGCTCTGGGGCCAACGTCCTGACTTTC. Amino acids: CASSPSQGSGANVLTF. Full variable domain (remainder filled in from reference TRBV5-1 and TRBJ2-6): KAGVTQTPRYLIKTRGQQVTLSCSPISGHRSVSWYQQTPGQGLQFLFEYFSETQRNKGNFPGRFSGRQFSNSRSEMNVSTLELGDSALYLCASSPSQGSGANVLTFGAGSRLTVL.

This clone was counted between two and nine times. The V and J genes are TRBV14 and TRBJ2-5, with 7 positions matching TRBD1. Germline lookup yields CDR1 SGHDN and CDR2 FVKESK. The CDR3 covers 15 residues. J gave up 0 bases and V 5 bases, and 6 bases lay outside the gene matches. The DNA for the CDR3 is TGTGCCAGCAGCTCTCTTGGACAGGACCAAGAGACCCAGTACTTC. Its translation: CASSSLGQDQETQYF.

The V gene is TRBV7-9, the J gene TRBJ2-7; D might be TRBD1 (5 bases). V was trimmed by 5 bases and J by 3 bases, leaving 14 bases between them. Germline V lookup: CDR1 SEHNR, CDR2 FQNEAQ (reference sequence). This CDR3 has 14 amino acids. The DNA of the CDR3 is TGTGCCAGCAGCCCCCGAGATGACAGCTACGAGCAGTACTTC. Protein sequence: CASSPRDDSYEQYF.

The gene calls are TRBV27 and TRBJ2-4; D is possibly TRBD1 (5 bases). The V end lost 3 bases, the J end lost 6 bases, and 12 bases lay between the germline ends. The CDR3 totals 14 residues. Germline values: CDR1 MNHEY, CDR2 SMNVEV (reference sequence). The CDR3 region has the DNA TGTGCCAGCAGTTTTCAGGGTTGGGGAAACATTCAGTACTTC. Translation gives CASSFQGWGNIQYF.

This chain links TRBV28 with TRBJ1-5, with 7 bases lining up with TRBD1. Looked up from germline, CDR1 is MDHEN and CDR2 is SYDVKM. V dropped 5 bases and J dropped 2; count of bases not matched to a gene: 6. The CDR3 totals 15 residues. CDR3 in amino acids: CASSPDRVRNQPQHF. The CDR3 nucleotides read TGTGCCAGCAGTCCAGACAGGGTTCGCAATCAGCCCCAGCATTTT.

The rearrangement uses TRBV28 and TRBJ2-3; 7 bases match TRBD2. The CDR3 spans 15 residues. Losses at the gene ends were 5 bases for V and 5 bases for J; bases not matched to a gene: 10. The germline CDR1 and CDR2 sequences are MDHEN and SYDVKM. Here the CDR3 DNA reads TGTGCCAGCAGTCCGGCTAGCGGCCCCGTAGATACGCAGTATTTT. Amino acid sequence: CASSPASGPVDTQYF. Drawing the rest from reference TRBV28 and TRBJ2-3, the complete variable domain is DVKVTQSSRYLVKRTGEKVFLECVQDMDHENMFWYRQDPGLGLRLIYFSYDVKMKEKGDIPEGYSVSREKKERFSLILESASTNQTSMYLCASSPASGPVDTQYFGPGTRLTVL.

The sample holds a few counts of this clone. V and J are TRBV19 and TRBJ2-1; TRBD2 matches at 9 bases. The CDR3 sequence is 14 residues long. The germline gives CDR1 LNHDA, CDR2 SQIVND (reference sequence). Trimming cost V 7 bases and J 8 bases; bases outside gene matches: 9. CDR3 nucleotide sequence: TGTGCCAGTACTCTTGCGGGAGGGCCACATGAGCAGTTCTTC. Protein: CASTLAGGPHEQFF. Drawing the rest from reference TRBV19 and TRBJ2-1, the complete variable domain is DGGITQSPKYLFRKEGQNVTLSCEQNLNHDAMYWYRQDPGQGLRLIYYSQIVNDFQKGDIAEGYSVSREKKESFPLTVTSAQKNPTAFYLCASTLAGGPHEQFFGPGTRLTVL.

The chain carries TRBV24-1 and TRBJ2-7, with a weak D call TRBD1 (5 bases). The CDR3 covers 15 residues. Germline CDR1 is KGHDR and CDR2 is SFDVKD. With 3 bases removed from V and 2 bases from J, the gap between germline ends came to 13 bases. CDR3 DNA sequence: TGTGCCACCAGTGATCCGCGTTCCAGGGCCTACGAGCAGTACTTC. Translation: CATSDPRSRAYEQYF.

CDR3 sequence (DNA): TGTGCCAGCGCGTGGCTAGCGTCTAACAATGAGCAGTTCTTC. Encoded protein: CASAWLASNNEQFF. This rearrangement joins TRBV27 to TRBJ2-1; a weak D match, TRBD2 (6 bases). This CDR3 is built from 14 residues. CDR1 is MNHEY, CDR2 SMNVEV, per germline (reference sequence). The ends were cut back, 8 bases at V and 5 bases at J, with 16 bases in the middle.

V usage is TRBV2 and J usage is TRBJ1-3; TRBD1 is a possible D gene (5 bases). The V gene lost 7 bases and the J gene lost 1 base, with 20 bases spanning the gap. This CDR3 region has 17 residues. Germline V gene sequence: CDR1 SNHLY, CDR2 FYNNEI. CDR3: CASIFAAGLSSGNTIYF. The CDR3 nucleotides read TGTGCCAGCATTTTCGCGGCAGGGTTAAGTTCTGGAAACACCATATATTTT.

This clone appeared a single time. CDR3 coding DNA: TGTGCCAGCAGCTTAGGGACAGGGGTTGATGAAAAACTGTTTTTT. This gives the protein CASSLGTGVDEKLFF. This chain joins TRBV7-9 and TRBJ1-4; TRBD1 agrees at 9 bases. This CDR3 comprises 15 residues. Germline V gene lookup returns CDR1 SEHNR and CDR2 FQNEAQ (reference sequence). Unmatched junction bases numbered 3, after V lost 1 base and J lost 6 bases.

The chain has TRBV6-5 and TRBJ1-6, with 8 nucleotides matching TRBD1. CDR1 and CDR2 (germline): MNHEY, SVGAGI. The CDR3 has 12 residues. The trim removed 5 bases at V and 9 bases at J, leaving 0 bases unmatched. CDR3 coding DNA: TGTGCCAGCAGTCAGGGGGCTTCACCCCTCCACTTT. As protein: CASSQGASPLHF.

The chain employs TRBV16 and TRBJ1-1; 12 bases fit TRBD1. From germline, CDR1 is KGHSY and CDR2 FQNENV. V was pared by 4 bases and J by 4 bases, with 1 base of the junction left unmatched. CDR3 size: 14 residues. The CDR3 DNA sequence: TGTGCCAGCAGCCCGGGACAGGGGGCCACTGAAGCTTTCTTT. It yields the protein CASSPGQGATEAFF.

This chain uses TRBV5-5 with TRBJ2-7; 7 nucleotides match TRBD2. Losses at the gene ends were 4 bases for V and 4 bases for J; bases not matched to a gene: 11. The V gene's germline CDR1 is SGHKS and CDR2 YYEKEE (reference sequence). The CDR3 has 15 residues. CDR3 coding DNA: TGTGCCAGCAGCCTTGGATTGGCGGGAGCATACGAGCAGTACTTC. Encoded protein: CASSLGLAGAYEQYF.

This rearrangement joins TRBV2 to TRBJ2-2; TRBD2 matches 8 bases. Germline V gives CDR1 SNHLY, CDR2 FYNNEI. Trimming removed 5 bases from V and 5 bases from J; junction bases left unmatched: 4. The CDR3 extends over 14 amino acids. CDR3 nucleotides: TGTGCCAGCAGTATTATAGCGGGAACCGGGGAGCTGTTTTTT. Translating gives CASSIIAGTGELFF.

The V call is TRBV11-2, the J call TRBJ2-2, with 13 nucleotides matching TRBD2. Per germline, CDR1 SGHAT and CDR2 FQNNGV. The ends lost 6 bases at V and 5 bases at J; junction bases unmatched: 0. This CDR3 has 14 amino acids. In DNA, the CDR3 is TGTGCCAGCAGGGGACTAGCGGGAACCGGGGAGCTGTTTTTT. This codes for CASRGLAGTGELFF.

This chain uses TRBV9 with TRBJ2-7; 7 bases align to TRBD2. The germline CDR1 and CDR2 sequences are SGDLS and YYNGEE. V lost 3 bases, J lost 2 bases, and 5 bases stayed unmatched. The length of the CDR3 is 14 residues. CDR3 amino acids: CASSETAGAYEQYF. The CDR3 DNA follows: TGTGCCAGCAGCGAAACGGCGGGAGCCTACGAGCAGTACTTC. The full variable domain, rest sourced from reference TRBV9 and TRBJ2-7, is DSGVTQTPKHLITATGQRVTLRCSPRSGDLSVYWYQQSLDQGLQFLIQYYNGEERAKGNILERFSAQQFPDLHSELNLSSLELGDSALYFCASSETAGAYEQYFGPGTRLTVT.

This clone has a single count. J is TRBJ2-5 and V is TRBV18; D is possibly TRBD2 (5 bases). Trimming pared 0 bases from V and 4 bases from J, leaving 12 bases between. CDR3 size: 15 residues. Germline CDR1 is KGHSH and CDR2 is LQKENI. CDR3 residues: CASSPPSGIRETQYF. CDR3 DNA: TGTGCCAGCTCACCACCCTCCGGGATCCGAGAGACCCAGTACTTC.

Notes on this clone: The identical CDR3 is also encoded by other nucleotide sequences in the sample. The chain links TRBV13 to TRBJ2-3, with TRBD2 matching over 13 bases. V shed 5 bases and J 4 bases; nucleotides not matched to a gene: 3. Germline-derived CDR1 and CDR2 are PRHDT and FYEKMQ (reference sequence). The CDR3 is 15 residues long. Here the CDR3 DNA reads TGTGCCAGCAGCCTTGGACTAGCGGGAGCAGATACGCAGTATTTT. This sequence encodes CASSLGLAGADTQYF.

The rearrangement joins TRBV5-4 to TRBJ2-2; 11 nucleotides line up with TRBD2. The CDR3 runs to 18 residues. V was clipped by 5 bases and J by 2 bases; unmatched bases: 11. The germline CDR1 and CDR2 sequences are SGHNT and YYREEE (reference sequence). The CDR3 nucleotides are TGTGCCAGCAGGTCCGGGCTAGCGGGGGGCAGCAACACCGGGGAGCTGTTTTTT. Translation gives CASRSGLAGGSNTGELFF.

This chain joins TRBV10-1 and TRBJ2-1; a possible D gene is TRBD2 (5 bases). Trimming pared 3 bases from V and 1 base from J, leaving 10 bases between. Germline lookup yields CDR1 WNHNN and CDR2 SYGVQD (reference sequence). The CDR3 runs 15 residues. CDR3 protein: CASSDGLSSYNEQFF. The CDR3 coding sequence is TGCGCCAGCAGTGACGGACTGTCGTCCTACAATGAGCAGTTCTTC.

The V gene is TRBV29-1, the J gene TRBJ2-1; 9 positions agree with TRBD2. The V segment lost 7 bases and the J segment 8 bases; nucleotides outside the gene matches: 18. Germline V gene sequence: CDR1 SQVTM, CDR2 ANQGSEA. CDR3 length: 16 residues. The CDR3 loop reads CSASPLPGLALYEQFF. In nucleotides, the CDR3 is TGCAGCGCCTCCCCTCTGCCGGGACTAGCTTTATATGAGCAGTTCTTC.

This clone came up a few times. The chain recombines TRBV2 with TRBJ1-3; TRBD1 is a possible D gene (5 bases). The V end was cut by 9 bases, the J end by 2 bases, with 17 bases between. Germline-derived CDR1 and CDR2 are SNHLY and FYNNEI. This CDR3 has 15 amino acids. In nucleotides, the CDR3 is TGTGCCAGTATGGAGGGGAGTTTCCCTGGAAACACCATATATTTT. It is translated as CASMEGSFPGNTIYF.

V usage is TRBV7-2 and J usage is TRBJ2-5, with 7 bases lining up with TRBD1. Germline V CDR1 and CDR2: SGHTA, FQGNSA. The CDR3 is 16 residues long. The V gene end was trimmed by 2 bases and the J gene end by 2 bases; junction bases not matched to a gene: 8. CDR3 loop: CASSLIDRARQETQYF. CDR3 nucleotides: TGTGCCAGCAGCTTAATCGACAGGGCTAGACAAGAGACCCAGTACTTC.

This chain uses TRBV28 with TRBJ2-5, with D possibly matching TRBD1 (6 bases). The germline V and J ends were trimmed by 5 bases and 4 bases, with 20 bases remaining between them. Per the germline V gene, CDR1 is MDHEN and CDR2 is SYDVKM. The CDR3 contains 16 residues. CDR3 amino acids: CASSLTGPGQRETQYF. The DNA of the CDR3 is TGTGCCAGCAGTCTCACCGGGCCGGGACAAAGAGAGACCCAGTACTTC.

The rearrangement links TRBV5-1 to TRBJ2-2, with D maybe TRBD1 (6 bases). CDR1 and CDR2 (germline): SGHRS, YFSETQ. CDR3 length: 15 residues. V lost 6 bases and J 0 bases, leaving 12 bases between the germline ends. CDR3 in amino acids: CASTLQGPNTGELFF. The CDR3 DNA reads TGCGCCAGCACCTTACAGGGACCGAACACCGGGGAGCTGTTTTTT.

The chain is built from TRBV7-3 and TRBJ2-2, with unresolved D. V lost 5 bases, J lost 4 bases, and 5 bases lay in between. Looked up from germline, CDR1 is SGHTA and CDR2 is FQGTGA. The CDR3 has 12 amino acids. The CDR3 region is CASSHSTGELFF. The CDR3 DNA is TGTGCCAGCAGCCACAGCACCGGGGAGCTGTTTTTT.

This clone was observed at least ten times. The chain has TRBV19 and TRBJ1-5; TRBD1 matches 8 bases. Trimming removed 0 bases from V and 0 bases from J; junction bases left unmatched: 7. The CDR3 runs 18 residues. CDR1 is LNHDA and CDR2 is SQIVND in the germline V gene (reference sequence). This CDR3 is CASSIEGQGFHSNQPQHF. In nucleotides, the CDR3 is TGTGCCAGTAGTATAGAAGGACAGGGCTTCCATAGCAATCAGCCCCAGCATTTT.

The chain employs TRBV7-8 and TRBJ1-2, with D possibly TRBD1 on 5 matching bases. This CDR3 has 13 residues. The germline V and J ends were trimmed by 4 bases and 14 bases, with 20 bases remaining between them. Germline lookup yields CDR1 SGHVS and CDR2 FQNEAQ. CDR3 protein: CASSSLRQKLGTF. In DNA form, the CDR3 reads TGTGCCAGCAGCTCCCTCCGACAGAAATTAGGGACCTTC.

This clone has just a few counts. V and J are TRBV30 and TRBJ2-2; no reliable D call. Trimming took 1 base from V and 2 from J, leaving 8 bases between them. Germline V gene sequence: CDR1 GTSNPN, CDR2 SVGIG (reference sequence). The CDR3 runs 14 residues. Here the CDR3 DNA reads TGTGCCTGGAGTGGAGGCCGCAACACCGGGGAGCTGTTTTTT. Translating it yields CAWSGGRNTGELFF.

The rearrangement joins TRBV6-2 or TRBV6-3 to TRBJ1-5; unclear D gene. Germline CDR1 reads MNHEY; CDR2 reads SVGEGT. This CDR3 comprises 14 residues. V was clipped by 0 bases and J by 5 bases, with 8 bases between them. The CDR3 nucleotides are TGTGCCAGCAGTTACTCGTCAGATGATCAGCCCCAGCATTTT. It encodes CASSYSSDDQPQHF.